The text below deals with one TCR beta chain. Its antigen is as yet unknown. These data come from a study of T cells after yellow fever vaccination. Study in general: Some fractions had low cell numbers, and these were prepared with SMART-Seq v4 Ultra Low Input.

As TCR cDNA was made by 5'RACE template switching, a universal primer site and UMIs were added. TCRdb recomputed calls from the 5' RACE reads with MiXCR, one row per CDR3 protein. There are about 220,000 distinct CDR3 sequences in the sample; less than 3.5% occur only once, and 3.2% lies in the top ten. The study, taken as a whole, reports: Overall, a small share of clonotypes was seen in both CD4 and CD8 compartments.

CDR1 SGHKS and CDR2 YYEKEE come from the germline V gene (reference sequence). The CDR3 has 15 amino acids. V was cut by 0 bases and J by 5 bases, with 14 bases left in between. The receptor's source is a man aged 18 to 30 who received the YFV17D yellow fever vaccine. This material consisted of CD4+ T cells sorted from PBMCs, taken 10 days after the yellow fever booster vaccination. This chain connects TRBV5-5 to TRBJ2-5; D possibly corresponds to TRBD1 (5 bases). The CDR3 bases are TGTGCCAGCAGCTTGGAAGGAAAGGGGTATGAGACCCAGTACTTC. Translated, it gives CASSLEGKGYETQYF.